A single sample is the source of the 27 T cell receptor beta chains below, sequenced in a study of regulatory T cells in long-lasting Graves disease. The time point denotes: persistent/refractory GD, antithyroid drugs over 5 years with positive TRAb. From RNA extracted from PBMCs, the TCR library was made. Building the TCR beta libraries relied on iRepertoire HTBI primers, and CDR3 regions underwent Arm-PCR. Using its own MiXCR run on the multiplex PCR reads, TCRdb lists one record per CDR3 protein. This sample has about half a million distinct CDR3 sequences, with around a fifth found just once. Specimen: peripheral blood mononuclear cells (PBMCs), collected when the disease was refractory, from a patient treated with antithyroid drugs. Every receptor here comes from a female donor with Graves disease.

V and J are TRBV20-1 and TRBJ1-5; D ambiguous. Trimming removed 0 bases at V and 3 bases at J, with 12 bases between. The CDR3 contains 15 residues. CDR1 and CDR2 (germline): DFQATT, SNEGSKA (reference sequence). The CDR3 DNA reads TGCAGTGCTAGAGATCCGAAAAGGGTCAATCAGCCCCAGCATTTT. This translates into CSARDPKRVNQPQHF.

The rearrangement uses TRBV19 and TRBJ1-2, with 11 bases fitting TRBD1. Trimming at V came to 7 bases and at J to 3 bases, leaving 7 bases not matched to a gene. Germline V gene lookup returns CDR1 LNHDA and CDR2 SQIVND (reference sequence). CDR3 length: 15 amino acids. CDR3 residues: CASKPGQGAYYGYTF. CDR3 sequence (DNA): TGTGCCAGTAAGCCAGGACAGGGGGCTTACTATGGCTACACCTTC.

At least ten counts were recorded for this clonotype. V is TRBV7-2 and J is TRBJ1-2; D is possibly TRBD1 (6 bases). Between the trimmed V and J ends, which lost 5 bases and 7 bases, there was a span of 14 bases. This CDR3 has 13 residues. CDR1 is SGHTA and CDR2 is FQGNSA in the germline V gene. The CDR3, as DNA: TGTGCCAGCAGCCCTACTCAGGGGACTGGCTACACCTTC. Amino acids: CASSPTQGTGYTF. Supplemented by reference TRBV7-2 and TRBJ1-2, the full variable domain reads GAGVSQSPSNKVTEKGKDVELRCDPISGHTALYWYRQSLGQGLEFLIYFQGNSAPDKSGLPSDRFSAERTGGSVSTLTIQRTQQEDSAVYLCASSPTQGTGYTFGSGTRLTVV.

This clonotype was counted at least ten times. V and J are TRBV3-1 and TRBJ1-1; D may be TRBD1 (6 bases). The CDR3 spans 14 residues. The germline V gene has CDR1 LGHDT and CDR2 YNNKEL (reference sequence). Trimming took 3 bases from V and 9 from J, leaving 17 bases between them. In nucleotides, the CDR3 is TGTGCCAGCAGCCAGGACCCAACAGACAGGCAAGCTTTCTTT. It translates to CASSQDPTDRQAFF.

Regarding this clonotype: The germline gene is not matched at one end of the junction; a read error may be the cause. The CDR3, as DNA: TGTGCCACCGGTCTCAGGTCCTCTGGAAACACCACATATTTT. It specifies CATGLRSSGNTTYF. This chain uses TRBV10-3 with TRBJ1-3; D gene unclear. CDR3 length: 14 residues. From germline, CDR1 is ENHRY and CDR2 SYGVKD.

This chain connects TRBV6-2 or TRBV6-3 to TRBJ2-5; 8 nucleotides match TRBD1. The J call may be mistaken, given a closer DNA end match to TRBJ2-1. The V gene's germline CDR1 is MNHEY and CDR2 SVGEGT. The CDR3 has 16 residues. The CDR3: CASSLTGTGPRDEQFF. CDR3 sequence (DNA): TGTGCCAGCAGTCTTACCGGGACAGGCCCTAGGGATGAGCAGTTCTTC.

This clonotype was seen only a few times. The rearrangement uses TRBV28 and TRBJ2-2, with D perhaps matching TRBD1 or TRBD2 (5 bases each). The V and J ends lost 6 bases and 4 bases respectively, with 18 bases between them. Germline V lookup: CDR1 MDHEN, CDR2 SYDVKM. This CDR3 is built from 16 residues. CDR3 sequence reads: CASSAGWGPFTGELFF. The CDR3 DNA reads as TGTGCCAGCAGCGCAGGATGGGGACCCTTCACCGGGGAGCTGTTTTTT.

This clonotype was detected ten times or more. The chain employs TRBV6-1 and TRBJ1-1; 10 bases agree with TRBD1. The germline gives CDR1 MNHNS, CDR2 SASEGT. The CDR3 is made up of 17 amino acids. J lost 4 bases, V lost 6 bases, and 14 bases had no gene match. The CDR3 nucleotides read TGTGCCAGCAGATCCCGACAGGGGGCGATTTCGGCCACTGAAGCTTTCTTT. Its protein is CASRSRQGAISATEAFF.

This clonotype was counted only a few times. The rearrangement joins TRBV7-2 to TRBJ2-7, with D unresolved. Deletions cut 5 bases from V and 2 bases from J, with 16 bases between. The CDR3 loop spans 15 amino acids. Germline V gene data show CDR1 as SGHTA and CDR2 as FQGNSA. The CDR3 DNA sequence: TGTGCCAGCAGCCTCAGAAAGGACGGCCCCTACGAGCAGTACTTC. Translation: CASSLRKDGPYEQYF.

This clonotype appeared a single time. The junction departs from germline at one end; a sequencing error may be responsible. The V call is TRBV7-7, the J call TRBJ1-1, with a possible D match to TRBD1 (5 bases). The CDR3 consists of 13 residues. The germline CDR1 and CDR2 sequences are SSHAT and FNYEAQ (reference sequence). The CDR3 reads CASSLWIGDEAFF. As DNA, the CDR3 is TGTGCTAGCAGCTTATGGATTGGGGACGAAGCTTTCTTT. The variable domain in full, with the rest retrieved from reference TRBV7-7 and TRBJ1-1, is GAGVSQSPRYKVTKRGQDVTLRCDPISSHATLYWYQQALGQGPEFLTYFNYEAQPDKSGLPSDRFSAERPEGSISTLTIQRTEQRDSAMYRCASSLWIGDEAFFGQGTRLTVV.

The chain joins TRBV7-3 to TRBJ2-3; D possibly corresponds to TRBD1 (6 bases). The V end was cut by 4 bases, the J end by 3 bases, with 17 bases between. Germline V lookup: CDR1 SGHTA, CDR2 FQGTGA. This CDR3 comprises 16 residues. CDR3 nucleotide sequence: TGTGCCAGCAGCTCCGGAATTGCGAGGGGGACAGATACGCAGTATTTT. This gives the protein CASSSGIARGTDTQYF.

This clonotype was seen repeatedly, ten times or more. The chain combines TRBV27 with TRBJ1-2; D may be TRBD1 (5 bases). Germline values: CDR1 MNHEY, CDR2 SMNVEV (reference sequence). The CDR3 sequence is 14 residues long. The V end lost 6 bases, the J end lost 3 bases, and 14 bases lay between the germline ends. In DNA, the CDR3 is TGTGCCAGCAGCCCCCGGGGGAGGGACTATGGCTACACCTTC. This translates into CASSPRGRDYGYTF.

This clonotype was seen only a few times. The chain employs TRBV5-5 and TRBJ1-1; maybe TRBD1 (5 bases). Germline-derived CDR1 and CDR2 are SGHKS and YYEKEE (reference sequence). Trimming took 3 bases from V and 10 from J, leaving 13 bases between them. The CDR3 totals 12 residues. CDR3 in amino acids: CASSYYGQGAFF. For the CDR3, the DNA is TGTGCCAGCAGCTACTATGGGCAGGGAGCTTTCTTT.

Turning to this clonotype: Since a much larger clone is just one base distant, this may be a read error. V is TRBV6-1 and J is TRBJ1-5; 9 bases fit TRBD1. CDR1 is MNHNS and CDR2 is SASEGT in the germline V gene. CDR3 length equals 15 residues. CDR3 in amino acids: CTSTLDRGSNQPQHF. The CDR3 DNA reads TGTACCAGCACCCTCGACAGGGGGAGCAATCAGCCCCAGCATTTT.

This clonotype has just a few counts. This chain uses TRBV19 with TRBJ1-5, with TRBD1 matching 8 bases. Germline assignment: CDR1 LNHDA and CDR2 SQIVND (reference sequence). CDR3 size: 16 residues. J gave up 0 bases and V 6 bases, and 7 bases lay outside the gene matches. CDR3 sequence (DNA): TGTGCCAGTAGCGACGGAACAGGGGGTAGCAATCAGCCCCAGCATTTT. Translation gives CASSDGTGGSNQPQHF.

This clonotype was observed many times. The rearrangement links TRBV12-3 or TRBV12-4 to TRBJ1-6; D not resolved. The V gene lost 1 base and the J gene lost 10 bases, with 5 bases spanning the gap. The CDR3 has 12 residues. The CDR3 region is CASSLGESPLHF. As DNA, the CDR3 is TGTGCCAGCAGTTTAGGCGAGTCACCCCTCCACTTT.

Turning to this clonotype: At one of its ends the junction is not consistent with the germline gene, which may arise from a read error. This sequence joins TRBV30 and TRBJ2-7; TRBD1 agrees at 10 bases. Germline lookup yields CDR1 GTSNPN and CDR2 SVGIG (reference sequence). The CDR3 spans 13 residues. The CDR3 region is CAWSNGGGQGTLF. CDR3 nucleotide sequence: TGTGCCTGGAGTAACGGTGGGGGACAGGGGACTCTTTTT.

This clonotype appeared many times. CDR3 sequence: CASSEIRGRETQYF. In nucleotides, the CDR3 is TGTGCCAGCAGTGAAATAAGGGGCCGGGAGACCCAGTACTTC. This chain uses TRBV2 with TRBJ2-5; possibly TRBD1 for D (5 bases). Looked up from germline, CDR1 is SNHLY and CDR2 is FYNNEI. The CDR3 sequence is 14 residues long. V was trimmed by 2 bases and J by 5 bases, leaving 12 bases between them.

This chain connects TRBV4-3 to TRBJ1-1; D not certain. Germline lookup yields CDR1 LGHNA and CDR2 YSLEER. Trimming shortened V by 0 bases and J by 4 bases, and 6 bases separated the two germline ends. The CDR3 sequence is 13 residues long. CDR3 protein: CASSQEIGTEAFF. CDR3 in DNA: TGCGCCAGCAGCCAAGAGATTGGCACTGAAGCTTTCTTT.

This clonotype was recorded many times. The V gene is TRBV28, the J gene TRBJ1-5; 8 bases are a match to TRBD1. CDR1 is MDHEN, CDR2 SYDVKM, per germline. Trimming took 4 bases from V and 4 from J; bases not matched to a gene: 12. CDR3 length: 17 amino acids. The CDR3 DNA follows: TGTGCCAGCAGTTCGACAGGGGCGTTCCGGGGGAATCAGCCCCAGCATTTT. Residues: CASSSTGAFRGNQPQHF.

This chain uses TRBV6-1 with TRBJ1-1; TRBD1 agrees at 7 bases. The germline CDR1 and CDR2 sequences are MNHNS and SASEGT. The J segment lost 3 bases and the V segment lost 8 bases, leaving 12 bases of the junction unmatched. The CDR3 sequence is 15 residues long. The CDR3 nucleotides read TGTGCCAGCCGACGACAGGGAGTTCAGGACACTGAAGCTTTCTTT. This sequence encodes CASRRQGVQDTEAFF.

Many counts were recorded for this clonotype. This sequence joins TRBV12-3 or TRBV12-4 and TRBJ1-5, with 7 bases fitting TRBD1. The CDR3 extends over 15 amino acids. J was trimmed by 2 bases and V by 6 bases; bases with no gene match: 7. The CDR3 DNA reads TGTGCCAGCAGCCTTGACAGGGAACGCAATCAGCCCCAGCATTTT. Residues: CASSLDRERNQPQHF.

The gene calls are TRBV7-2 and TRBJ2-7; no clear D. Trimming shortened V by 4 bases and J by 1 base, and 8 bases separated the two germline ends. This CDR3 is 13 amino acids long. Germline CDR1 and CDR2: SGHTA and FQGNSA. Written as DNA, the CDR3 is TGTGCCAGCAGCTCCAGACGGTCCTACGAGCAGTACTTC. Amino acid sequence: CASSSRRSYEQYF.

V gene TRBV14 combines with J gene TRBJ1-2, with D tentatively TRBD1 (6 bases). Per the germline V gene, CDR1 is SGHDN and CDR2 is FVKESK. With 6 bases removed from V and 3 bases from J, the gap between germline ends came to 20 bases. The CDR3 loop spans 16 amino acids. The CDR3: CASRQTGHGGDYGYTF. The CDR3 nucleotides read TGTGCCAGCAGGCAGACGGGACACGGGGGCGACTATGGCTACACCTTC.

This clonotype was seen a few times. CDR3 nucleotide sequence: TGTGCCAGCAGCCCACCTGCCCCCTACGAGCAGTACTTC. It codes for CASSPPAPYEQYF. The chain uses TRBV13 and TRBJ2-7; D not certain. CDR3 length: 13 amino acids. V lost 5 bases to trimming and J lost 2 bases, with 10 bases between them. From germline, CDR1 is PRHDT and CDR2 FYEKMQ (reference sequence).

The chain couples TRBV28 to TRBJ1-2; 12 nucleotides line up with TRBD1. The CDR3 has 15 amino acids. Germline CDR1 reads MDHEN; CDR2 reads SYDVKM. V was pared by 5 bases and J by 6 bases, with 7 bases of the junction left unmatched. CDR3 protein: CASSNPGQGADGYTF. DNA for the CDR3: TGTGCCAGCAGTAATCCGGGACAGGGGGCGGATGGCTACACCTTC.

This clonotype has ten or more counts. The gene calls are TRBV10-3 and TRBJ1-5, with 8 bases that match TRBD1. Germline CDR1 and CDR2: ENHRY and SYGVKD. Trimming took 5 bases from V and 13 from J; bases not matched to a gene: 10. The CDR3 is made up of 13 amino acids. CDR3 region: CAISQDRDSFQHF. The CDR3 nucleotides read TGTGCCATCAGTCAGGACAGGGATTCCTTTCAGCATTTT.